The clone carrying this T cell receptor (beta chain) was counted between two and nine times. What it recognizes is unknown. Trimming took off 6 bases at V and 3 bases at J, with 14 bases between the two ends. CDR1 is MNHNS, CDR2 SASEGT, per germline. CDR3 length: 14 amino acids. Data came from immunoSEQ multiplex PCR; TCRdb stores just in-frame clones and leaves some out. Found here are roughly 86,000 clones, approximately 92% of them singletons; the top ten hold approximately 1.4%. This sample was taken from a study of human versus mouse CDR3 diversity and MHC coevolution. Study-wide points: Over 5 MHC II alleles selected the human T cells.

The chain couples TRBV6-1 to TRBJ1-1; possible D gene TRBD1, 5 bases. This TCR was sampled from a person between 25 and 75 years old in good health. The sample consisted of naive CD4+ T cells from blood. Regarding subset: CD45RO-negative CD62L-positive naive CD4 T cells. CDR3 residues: CASSGGVSDTEAFF. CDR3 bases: TGTGCCAGCAGCGGGGGGGTGTCTGACACTGAAGCTTTCTTT.